These 2 T cell receptor beta chains share one sample of origin, sequenced in a study of blood T cells in healthy people across ages. Combining a sample-barcoded 5' primer with a J-beta primer mix, a second PCR ran for roughly 7 to 12 cycles. In TCRdb, the 5' RACE reads were re-called with MiXCR into one record per CDR3 protein. The sample yields about 970,000 distinct CDR3 sequences, roughly 51% seen once. Sequences were obtained from blood. These TCRs come from a woman aged 55-70 years in good health.

The chain uses TRBV20-1 and TRBJ2-5; D ambiguous. Germline CDR1 reads DFQATT; CDR2 reads SNEGSKA (reference sequence). This CDR3 has 11 amino acids. Trimming pared 6 bases from V and 5 bases from J, leaving 10 bases between. The CDR3 DNA is TGCAGTGCCGGACCTGACGAGACCCAGTACTTC. Translated, it gives CSAGPDETQYF.

The chain joins TRBV5-1 to TRBJ2-3; weak D call: TRBD2 (5 bases). Germline CDR1 reads SGHRS; CDR2 reads YFSETQ. The V and J ends lost 0 bases and 6 bases respectively, with 14 bases between them. This CDR3 spans 15 amino acids. CDR3 residues: CASSLEGAGPDTQYF. The DNA of the CDR3 is TGCGCCAGCAGCTTGGAGGGTGCGGGCCCGGATACGCAGTATTTT.